This T cell receptor beta chain was identified during a study of cytomegalovirus exposure and HLA in healthy donors. Study conclusions and caveats: Clonal expansion was found to be greater in HLA-associated TCR beta chains than in equally common others in a later analysis.

Germline CDR1 is MNHNS and CDR2 is SASEGT. This CDR3 has 14 amino acids. Trimming shortened V by 3 bases and J by 5 bases, and 11 bases separated the two germline ends. Donors showed nominal health when sampled, although they likely had unrecorded immune exposures. Amplification used 60 Vbeta primers and 13 Jbeta primers. In the authors' workflow: There were about 80 million unique TCR beta chains by a later count, and about 12 million of them were shared. Measured with immunoSEQ multiplex PCR; TCRdb has only the in-frame clones, and not every one. V and J calls plus clone size are reproduced from that table; the DNA served to infer D and trimming. Among about 130,000 clones, around 70% were seen once, and the ten largest hold roughly 3.1%. This clone was picked up a small number of times. What it binds is unknown.

This receptor was identified in a man younger than 45 in good health and CMV-seronegative. The gene calls are TRBV6-1 and TRBJ1-5, with D uncertain. Sequencing used PBMCs. Written as DNA, the CDR3 is TGTGCCAGCAGTGACCCAGGTGGGTATCAGCCCCAGCATTTT. Residues: CASSDPGGYQPQHF.